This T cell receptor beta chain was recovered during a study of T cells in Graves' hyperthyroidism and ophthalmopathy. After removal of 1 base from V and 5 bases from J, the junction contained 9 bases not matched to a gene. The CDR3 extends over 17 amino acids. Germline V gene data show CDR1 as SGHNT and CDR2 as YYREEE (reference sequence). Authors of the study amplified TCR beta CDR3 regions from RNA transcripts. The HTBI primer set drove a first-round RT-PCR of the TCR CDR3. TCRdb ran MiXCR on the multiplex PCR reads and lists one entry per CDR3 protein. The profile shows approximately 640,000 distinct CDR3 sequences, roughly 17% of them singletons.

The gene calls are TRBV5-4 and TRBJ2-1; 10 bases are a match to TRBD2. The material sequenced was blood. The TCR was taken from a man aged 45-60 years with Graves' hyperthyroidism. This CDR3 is CASSLRLAGVSNNEQFF. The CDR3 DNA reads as TGTGCCAGCAGCTTGCGTCTAGCGGGGGTATCAAACAATGAGCAGTTCTTC.